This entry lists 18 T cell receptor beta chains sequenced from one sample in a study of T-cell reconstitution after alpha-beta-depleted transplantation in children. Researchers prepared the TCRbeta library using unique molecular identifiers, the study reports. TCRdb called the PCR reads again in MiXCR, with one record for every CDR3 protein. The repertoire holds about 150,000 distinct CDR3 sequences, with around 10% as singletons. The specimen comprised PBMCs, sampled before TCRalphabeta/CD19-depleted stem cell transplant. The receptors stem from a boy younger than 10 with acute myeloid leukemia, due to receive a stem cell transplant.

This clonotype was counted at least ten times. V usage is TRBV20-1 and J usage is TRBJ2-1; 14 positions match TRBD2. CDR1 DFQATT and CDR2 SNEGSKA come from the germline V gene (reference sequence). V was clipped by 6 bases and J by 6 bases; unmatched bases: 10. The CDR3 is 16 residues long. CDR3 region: CSAARLAGGPGNEQFF. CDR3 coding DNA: TGCAGTGCGGCCCGACTAGCGGGAGGGCCTGGCAATGAGCAGTTCTTC.

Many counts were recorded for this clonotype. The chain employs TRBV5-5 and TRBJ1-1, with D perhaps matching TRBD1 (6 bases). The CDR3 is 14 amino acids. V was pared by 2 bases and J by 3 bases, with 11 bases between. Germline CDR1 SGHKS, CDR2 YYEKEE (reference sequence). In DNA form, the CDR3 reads TGTGCCAGCAGCTTCGGGGGCAGGGACACTGAAGCTTTCTTT. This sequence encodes CASSFGGRDTEAFF.

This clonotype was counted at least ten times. As DNA, the CDR3 is TGCAGCGTTGAAAAGCAGCTCGACTATGGCTACACCTTC. Encoded protein: CSVEKQLDYGYTF. V is TRBV29-1 and J is TRBJ1-2; D not certain. The CDR3 is 13 amino acids. Germline V CDR1 and CDR2: SQVTM, ANQGSEA. The V gene lost 2 bases and the J gene lost 3 bases, with 10 bases spanning the gap.

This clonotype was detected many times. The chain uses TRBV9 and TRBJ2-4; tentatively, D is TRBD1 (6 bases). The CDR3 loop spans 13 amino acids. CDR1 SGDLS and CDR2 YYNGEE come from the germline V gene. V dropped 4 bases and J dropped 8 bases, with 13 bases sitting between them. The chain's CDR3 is CASSLQGGDIQYF. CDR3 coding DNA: TGTGCCAGCAGCCTACAGGGTGGGGACATTCAGTACTTC.

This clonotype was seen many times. CDR3 sequence (DNA): TGTGCCAGTAGTGAGGGACCGCTCCGCTCCTACGAGCAGTACTTC. Encoded protein: CASSEGPLRSYEQYF. V gene TRBV19 combines with J gene TRBJ2-7; either TRBD1 or TRBD2 may fit D (5 bases each). The CDR3 is made up of 15 amino acids. With 5 bases removed from V and 0 bases from J, the gap between germline ends came to 14 bases. CDR1 and CDR2 from the germline V gene are LNHDA and SQIVND (reference sequence).

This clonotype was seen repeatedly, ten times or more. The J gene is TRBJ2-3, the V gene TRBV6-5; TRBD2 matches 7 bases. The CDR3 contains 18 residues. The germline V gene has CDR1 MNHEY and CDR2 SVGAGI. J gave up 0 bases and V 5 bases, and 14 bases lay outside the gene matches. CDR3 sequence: CASSHRLAAATSTDTQYF. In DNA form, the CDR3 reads TGTGCCAGCAGTCACCGACTAGCCGCGGCCACTAGCACAGATACGCAGTATTTT.

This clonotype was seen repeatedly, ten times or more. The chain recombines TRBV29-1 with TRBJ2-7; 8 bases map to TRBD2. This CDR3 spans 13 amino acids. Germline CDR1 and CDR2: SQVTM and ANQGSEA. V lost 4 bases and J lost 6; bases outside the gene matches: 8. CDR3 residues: CSVVAAGGVEQYF. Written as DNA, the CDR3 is TGCAGCGTTGTTGCCGCGGGAGGAGTCGAGCAGTACTTC.

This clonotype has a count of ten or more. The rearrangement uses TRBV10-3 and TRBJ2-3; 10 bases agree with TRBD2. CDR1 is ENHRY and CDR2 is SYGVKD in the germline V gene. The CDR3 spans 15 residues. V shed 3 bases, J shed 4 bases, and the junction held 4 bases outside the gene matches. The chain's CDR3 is CAISDPSGSSDTQYF. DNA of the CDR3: TGTGCCATCAGTGACCCTAGCGGGAGCTCAGATACGCAGTATTTT.

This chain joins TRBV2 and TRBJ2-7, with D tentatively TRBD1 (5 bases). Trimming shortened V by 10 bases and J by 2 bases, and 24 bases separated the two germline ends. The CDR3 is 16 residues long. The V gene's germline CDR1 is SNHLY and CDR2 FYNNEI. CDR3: CAIIPSSGRDPYEQYF. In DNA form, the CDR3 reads TGTGCCATCATTCCCAGTTCAGGGCGAGATCCCTACGAGCAGTACTTC.

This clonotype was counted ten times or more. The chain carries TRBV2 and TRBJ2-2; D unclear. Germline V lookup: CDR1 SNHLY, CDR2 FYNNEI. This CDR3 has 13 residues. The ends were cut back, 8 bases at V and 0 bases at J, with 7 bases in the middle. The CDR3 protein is CASRRSNTGELFF. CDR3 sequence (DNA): TGTGCCAGCCGCAGATCGAACACCGGGGAGCTGTTTTTT. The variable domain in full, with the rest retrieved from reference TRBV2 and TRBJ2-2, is EPEVTQTPSHQVTQMGQEVILRCVPISNHLYFYWYRQILGQKVEFLVSFYNNEISEKSEIFDDQFSVERPDGSNFTLKIRSTKLEDSAMYFCASRRSNTGELFFGEGSRLTVL.

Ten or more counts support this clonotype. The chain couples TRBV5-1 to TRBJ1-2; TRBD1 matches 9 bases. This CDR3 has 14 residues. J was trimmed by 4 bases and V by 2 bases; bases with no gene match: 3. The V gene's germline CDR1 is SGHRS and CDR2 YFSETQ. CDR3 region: CASSFEGQGYGYTF. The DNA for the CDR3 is TGCGCCAGCAGCTTCGAGGGACAGGGCTATGGCTACACCTTC. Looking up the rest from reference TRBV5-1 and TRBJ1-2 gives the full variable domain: KAGVTQTPRYLIKTRGQQVTLSCSPISGHRSVSWYQQTPGQGLQFLFEYFSETQRNKGNFPGRFSGRQFSNSRSEMNVSTLELGDSALYLCASSFEGQGYGYTFGSGTRLTVV.

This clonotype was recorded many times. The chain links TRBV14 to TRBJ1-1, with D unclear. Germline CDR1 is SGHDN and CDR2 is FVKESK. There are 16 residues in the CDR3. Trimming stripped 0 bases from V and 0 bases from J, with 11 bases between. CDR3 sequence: CASSQDLAGMNTEAFF. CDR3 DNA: TGTGCCAGCAGCCAAGATCTGGCCGGCATGAACACTGAAGCTTTCTTT. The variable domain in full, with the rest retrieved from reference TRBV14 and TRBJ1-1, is EAGVTQFPSHSVIEKGQTVTLRCDPISGHDNLYWYRRVMGKEIKFLLHFVKESKQDESGMPNNRFLAERTGGTYSTLKVQPAELEDSGVYFCASSQDLAGMNTEAFFGQGTRLTVV.

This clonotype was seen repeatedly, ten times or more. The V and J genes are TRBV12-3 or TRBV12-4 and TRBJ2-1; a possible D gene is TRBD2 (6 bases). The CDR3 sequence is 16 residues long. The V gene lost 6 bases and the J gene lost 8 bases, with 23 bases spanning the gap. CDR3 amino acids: CASRPRGLSAVHEQFF. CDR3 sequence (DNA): TGTGCCAGCAGGCCCCGGGGACTCTCGGCAGTGCATGAGCAGTTCTTC.

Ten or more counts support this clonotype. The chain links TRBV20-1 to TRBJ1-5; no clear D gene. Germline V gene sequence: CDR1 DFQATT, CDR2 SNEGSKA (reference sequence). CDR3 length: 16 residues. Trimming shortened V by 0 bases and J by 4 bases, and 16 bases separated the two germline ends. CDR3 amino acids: CSAREDGSHSNQPQHF. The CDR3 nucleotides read TGCAGTGCTAGAGAGGACGGCAGTCATTCAAATCAGCCCCAGCATTTT.

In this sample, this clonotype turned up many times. The CDR3 protein is CASSHRGLSTDTQYF. The CDR3 bases are TGTGCCAGCAGCCACCGGGGGCTCTCCACAGATACGCAGTATTTT. The chain couples TRBV12-3 or TRBV12-4 to TRBJ2-3, with D perhaps being TRBD1 or TRBD2 (6 bases each). The CDR3 has 15 amino acids. V dropped 6 bases and J dropped 2 bases, with 15 bases sitting between them.

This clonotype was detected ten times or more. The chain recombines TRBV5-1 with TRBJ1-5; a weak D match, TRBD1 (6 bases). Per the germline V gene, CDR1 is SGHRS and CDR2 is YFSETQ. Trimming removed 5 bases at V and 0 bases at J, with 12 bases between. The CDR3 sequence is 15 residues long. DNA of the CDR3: TGCGCCAGCAGTAGGTCAGGGGATAGCAATCAGCCCCAGCATTTT. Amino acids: CASSRSGDSNQPQHF.

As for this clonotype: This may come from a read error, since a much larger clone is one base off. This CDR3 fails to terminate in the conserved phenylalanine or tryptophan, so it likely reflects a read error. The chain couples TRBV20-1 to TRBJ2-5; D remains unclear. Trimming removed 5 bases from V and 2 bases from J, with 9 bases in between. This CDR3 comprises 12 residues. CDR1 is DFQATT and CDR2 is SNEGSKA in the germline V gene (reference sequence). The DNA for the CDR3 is TGCAGTGCTTGGCTACAACAAGAGACCCAGTACTCC. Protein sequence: CSAWLQQETQYS.

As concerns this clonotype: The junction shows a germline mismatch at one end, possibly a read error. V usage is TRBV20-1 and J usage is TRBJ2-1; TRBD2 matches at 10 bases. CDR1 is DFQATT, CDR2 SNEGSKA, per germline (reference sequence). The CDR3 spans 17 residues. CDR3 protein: CCARGLGLADSYNEQFF. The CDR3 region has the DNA TGCTGTGCTAGGGGCCTCGGACTAGCGGATTCCTACAATGAGCAGTTCTTC.